A single sample is the source of the 25 T cell receptor beta chains below, sequenced in a study of cytomegalovirus exposure and HLA in healthy donors. Researchers ran the PCR with 60 Vbeta and 13 Jbeta primers. Repertoires were generated with immunoSEQ multiplex PCR, while TCRdb's copy carries only in-frame clones and drops some. The sample lists around 200,000 clones, 79% seen once, with 1.7% in the top ten. The specimen sequenced was PBMCs. These receptors were taken from a man between 50 and 59 years old in good health and CMV-seronegative.

The gene calls are TRBV11-3 and TRBJ2-3, with 9 bases matching TRBD2. Germline CDR1 and CDR2: SGHNT and YENEEA. The CDR3 loop spans 16 amino acids. V shed 4 bases, J shed 3 bases, and the junction held 8 bases outside the gene matches. The CDR3: CASSSQAGGGTDTQYF. The CDR3 DNA reads TGTGCCAGCAGCTCCCAAGCGGGAGGAGGGACAGATACGCAGTATTTT.

The chain combines TRBV4-2 with TRBJ2-7; D unclear. Germline V gives CDR1 LGHNA, CDR2 YNFKEQ. CDR3 length: 14 amino acids. V was pared by 0 bases and J by 6 bases, with 12 bases between. Here the CDR3 reads CASSQDILSGEQYF. The CDR3, as DNA: TGTGCCAGCAGCCAAGATATCCTGTCGGGCGAGCAGTACTTC.

This chain joins TRBV7-2 and TRBJ2-2; 7 positions match TRBD1. Trimming removed 5 bases from V and 4 bases from J; junction bases left unmatched: 7. The CDR3 runs to 15 residues. Germline lookup yields CDR1 SGHTA and CDR2 FQGNSA. The CDR3 sequence is CASSPRQGSTGELFF. The DNA for the CDR3 is TGTGCCAGCAGCCCTCGACAGGGAAGCACCGGGGAGCTGTTTTTT.

This clone was seen a handful of times. The chain recombines TRBV7-9 with TRBJ1-1; no firm D call. Germline assignment: CDR1 SEHNR and CDR2 FQNEAQ (reference sequence). There are 14 residues in the CDR3. V gave up 1 base and J gave up 1 base, with 7 bases separating them. In DNA, the CDR3 is TGTGCCAGCAGCTTAGGGCAGAAGAACACTGAAGCTTTCTTT. This translates into CASSLGQKNTEAFF. The full variable domain, completed using reference TRBV7-9 and TRBJ1-1, is DTGVSQNPRHKITKRGQNVTFRCDPISEHNRLYWYRQTLGQGPEFLTYFQNEAQLEKSRLLSDRFSAERPKGSFSTLEIQRTEQGDSAMYLCASSLGQKNTEAFFGQGTRLTVV.

V gene TRBV11-2 combines with J gene TRBJ2-3; 9 bases align to TRBD2. Germline loops: CDR1 SGHAT, CDR2 FQNNGV. The junction had 5 bases not matched to a gene; V was cut back by 0 bases and J by 1 base. This CDR3 is 17 amino acids long. The CDR3 here is CASSLDVRTSGTDTQYF. CDR3 DNA: TGTGCCAGCAGCTTAGATGTTAGGACTAGCGGCACAGATACGCAGTATTTT.

The chain uses TRBV10-3 and TRBJ1-2; D gene uncertain. The germline gives CDR1 ENHRY, CDR2 SYGVKD. CDR3 size: 13 residues. V lost 2 bases, J lost 0 bases, and 4 bases lay in between. This chain's CDR3 is CAISEVANYGYTF. The CDR3 bases are TGTGCCATCAGTGAGGTAGCTAACTATGGCTACACCTTC.

This clone was seen only a few times. The chain uses TRBV29-1 and TRBJ2-2; perhaps TRBD2 as D (6 bases). V lost 7 bases and J lost 4, with 13 bases in between. CDR1 SQVTM and CDR2 ANQGSEA come from the germline V gene. There are 13 residues in the CDR3. Written as DNA, the CDR3 is TGCAGCGCCAATGGAGGGTTCACCGGGGAGCTGTTTTTT. This translates into CSANGGFTGELFF.

The chain uses TRBV2 and TRBJ1-6, with unresolved D. CDR1 SNHLY and CDR2 FYNNEI come from the germline V gene. V was clipped by 2 bases and J by 9 bases, with 11 bases between them. The CDR3 is 14 amino acids. This CDR3 reads CASSERASSSPLHF. Written as DNA, the CDR3 is TGTGCCAGCAGTGAAAGAGCGTCAAGTTCACCCCTCCACTTT.

This chain joins TRBV11-2 and TRBJ1-1; D is possibly TRBD1 (5 bases). Germline-derived CDR1 and CDR2 are SGHAT and FQNNGV. The V end lost 3 bases, the J end lost 2 bases, and 10 bases lay between the germline ends. The CDR3 sequence is 14 residues long. This CDR3 is CASSFSGFNTEAFF. The DNA for the CDR3 is TGTGCCAGCAGCTTTTCAGGGTTCAACACTGAAGCTTTCTTT.

The chain carries TRBV19 and TRBJ1-1, with D maybe TRBD1 (5 bases). The CDR3 spans 17 residues. V shed 2 bases and J shed 3 bases, with 19 bases lying between them. The germline CDR1 and CDR2 sequences are LNHDA and SQIVND (reference sequence). Here the CDR3 DNA reads TGTGCCAGTAGTATAAGATTGAGGGGAGGAAGGGACACTGAAGCTTTCTTT. Its protein is CASSIRLRGGRDTEAFF.

The V call is TRBV28, the J call TRBJ2-1, with 10 bases matching TRBD1. CDR1 is MDHEN and CDR2 is SYDVKM in the germline V gene. CDR3 length: 15 residues. The V gene end was trimmed by 5 bases and the J gene end by 6 bases; junction bases not matched to a gene: 7. The CDR3 region has the DNA TGTGCCAGCAGTCCCCGGGACAGGGGAGGCAATGAGCAGTTCTTC. It translates to CASSPRDRGGNEQFF.

The chain has TRBV4-1 and TRBJ2-6; the match to TRBD1 covers 9 bases. The CDR3 totals 17 residues. The germline gives CDR1 MGHRA, CDR2 YSYEKL. J lost 0 bases, V lost 0 bases, and 0 bases had no gene match. The CDR3 sequence: CASSQEDRGSGANVLTF. As DNA, the CDR3 is TGCGCCAGCAGCCAAGAGGACAGGGGCTCTGGGGCCAACGTCCTGACTTTC.

The chain has TRBV29-1 and TRBJ1-2, with D tentatively TRBD1 (5 bases). Germline V gene lookup returns CDR1 SQVTM and CDR2 ANQGSEA. V gave up 5 bases and J gave up 2 bases, with 24 bases separating them. The CDR3 length is 17 residues. In DNA, the CDR3 is TGCAGCGTTCCCAAGCGGGGCAGTCGAAGCTTAAACTATGGCTACACCTTC. Protein product: CSVPKRGSRSLNYGYTF.

This rearrangement joins TRBV29-1 to TRBJ2-2; 13 bases line up with TRBD2. The germline CDR1 and CDR2 sequences are SQVTM and ANQGSEA. V gave up 4 bases and J gave up 4 bases; unmatched junction bases: 3. CDR3 size: 15 residues. CDR3 DNA sequence: TGCAGCGTTGGGACTAGCGGGAGTAGCACCGGGGAGCTGTTTTTT. The encoded protein is CSVGTSGSSTGELFF.

A single count supports this clone. The J gene is TRBJ2-7, the V gene TRBV27; 10 nucleotides align to TRBD1. With 4 bases clipped from V and 6 bases from J, the junction kept 9 bases outside the gene matches. CDR3 length: 15 residues. Germline values: CDR1 MNHEY, CDR2 SMNVEV (reference sequence). CDR3 nucleotides: TGTGCCAGCAGTTCCTGGGGACAGGGGACGCTCGAGCAGTACTTC. This sequence encodes CASSSWGQGTLEQYF.

In this sample, this clone turned up a few times. This rearrangement joins TRBV9 to TRBJ2-5; maybe TRBD2 (6 bases). Trimming removed 3 bases from V and 5 bases from J, with 11 bases in between. The CDR3 consists of 13 residues. Germline lookup yields CDR1 SGDLS and CDR2 YYNGEE. The CDR3: CASSEGLTETQYF. DNA of the CDR3: TGTGCCAGCAGCGAGGGACTTACGGAGACCCAGTACTTC.

This chain joins TRBV5-8 and TRBJ2-7; 7 positions agree with TRBD2. Germline V gives CDR1 SGHTS, CDR2 YDEGEE. The CDR3 totals 14 residues. V gave up 0 bases and J gave up 5 bases; unmatched junction bases: 5. CDR3 residues: CASSLGTRSHEQYF. The CDR3 DNA is TGTGCCAGCAGCTTGGGGACTAGAAGCCACGAGCAGTACTTC.

The chain has TRBV7-3 and TRBJ2-1, with TRBD2 matching 12 bases. The germline CDR1 and CDR2 sequences are SGHTA and FQGTGA. The CDR3 has 16 amino acids. J gave up 8 bases and V 1 base, and 6 bases lay outside the gene matches. The chain's CDR3 is CASSLSLAGGRDEQFF. CDR3 DNA: TGTGCCAGCAGCTTAAGCCTAGCGGGAGGGCGAGATGAGCAGTTCTTC.

The chain couples TRBV30 to TRBJ1-5; D is possibly TRBD1 (5 bases). The length of the CDR3 is 14 residues. Looked up from germline, CDR1 is GTSNPN and CDR2 is SVGIG (reference sequence). Trimming left V 3 bases short and J 5 bases short, with 14 bases between. DNA for the CDR3: TGTGCCTGGAGCGCCTGGGGGGGGGATCAGCCCCAGCATTTT. It translates to CAWSAWGGDQPQHF.

The V call is TRBV6-5, the J call TRBJ2-2, with a tentative D call TRBD2 (5 bases). CDR1 and CDR2 (germline): MNHEY, SVGAGI. Trimming took 5 bases from V and 3 from J, leaving 10 bases between them. This CDR3 spans 14 amino acids. The CDR3: CASSKTKYTGELFF. The CDR3 DNA reads as TGTGCCAGCAGTAAGACTAAATACACCGGGGAGCTGTTTTTT.

The rearrangement links TRBV5-5 to TRBJ2-2; TRBD1 agrees at 10 bases. Germline CDR1 and CDR2: SGHKS and YYEKEE (reference sequence). The V segment lost 4 bases and the J segment 4 bases; nucleotides outside the gene matches: 4. The CDR3 length is 15 residues. This CDR3 reads CASSLDRGRTGELFF. CDR3 nucleotide sequence: TGTGCCAGCAGCCTAGACAGGGGGCGCACCGGGGAGCTGTTTTTT.

V gene TRBV28 combines with J gene TRBJ1-2; D not resolved. Trimming left V 3 bases short and J 0 bases short, with 11 bases between. CDR1 MDHEN and CDR2 SYDVKM come from the germline V gene. The CDR3 has 15 residues. The CDR3 protein is CASSFWRGSNYGYTF. Here the CDR3 DNA reads TGTGCCAGCAGTTTCTGGAGAGGGTCTAACTATGGCTACACCTTC.

The V and J genes are TRBV13 and TRBJ2-5; perhaps TRBD2 as D (7 bases). The CDR3 has 16 residues. Germline V gene sequence: CDR1 PRHDT, CDR2 FYEKMQ (reference sequence). V was cut by 0 bases and J by 2 bases, with 13 bases left in between. The CDR3, as DNA: TGTGCCAGCAGCTTAGGAGGAGCGGGACATCAAGAGACCCAGTACTTC. It specifies CASSLGGAGHQETQYF.

V is TRBV27 and J is TRBJ2-2; 7 positions agree with TRBD2. This CDR3 has 16 residues. The V gene's germline CDR1 is MNHEY and CDR2 SMNVEV (reference sequence). V gave up 5 bases and J gave up 8 bases; unmatched junction bases: 14. The CDR3: CASSVGLAGARGELFF. The CDR3 bases are TGTGCCAGCAGTGTGGGCCTGGCGGGAGCCCGTGGGGAGCTGTTTTTT.

The gene calls are TRBV5-6 and TRBJ2-7; TRBD1 aligns across 7 bases. The CDR3 contains 14 residues. With V trimmed by 3 bases and J by 0 bases, 3 bases remained unmatched. Germline loops: CDR1 SGHDT, CDR2 YYEEEE. The CDR3 coding sequence is TGTGCCAGCAGCTACCGGGACAGCTCCTACGAGCAGTACTTC. It yields the protein CASSYRDSSYEQYF.